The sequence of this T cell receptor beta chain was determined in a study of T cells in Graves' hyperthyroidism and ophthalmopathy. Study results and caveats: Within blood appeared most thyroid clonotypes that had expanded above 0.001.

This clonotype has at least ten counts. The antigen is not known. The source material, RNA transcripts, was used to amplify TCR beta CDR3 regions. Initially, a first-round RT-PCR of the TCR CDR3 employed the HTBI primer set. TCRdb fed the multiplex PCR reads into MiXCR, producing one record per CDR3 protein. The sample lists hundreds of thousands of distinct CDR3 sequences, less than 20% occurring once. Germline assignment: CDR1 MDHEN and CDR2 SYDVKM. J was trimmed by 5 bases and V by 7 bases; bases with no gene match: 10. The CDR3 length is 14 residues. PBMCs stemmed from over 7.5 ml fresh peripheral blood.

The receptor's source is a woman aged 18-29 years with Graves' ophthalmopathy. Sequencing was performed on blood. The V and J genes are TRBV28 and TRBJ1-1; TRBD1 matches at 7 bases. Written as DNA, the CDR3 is TGTGCCAGCAATAGAGGGGGCGCAGAAACTGAAGCTTTCTTT. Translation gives CASNRGGAETEAFF.